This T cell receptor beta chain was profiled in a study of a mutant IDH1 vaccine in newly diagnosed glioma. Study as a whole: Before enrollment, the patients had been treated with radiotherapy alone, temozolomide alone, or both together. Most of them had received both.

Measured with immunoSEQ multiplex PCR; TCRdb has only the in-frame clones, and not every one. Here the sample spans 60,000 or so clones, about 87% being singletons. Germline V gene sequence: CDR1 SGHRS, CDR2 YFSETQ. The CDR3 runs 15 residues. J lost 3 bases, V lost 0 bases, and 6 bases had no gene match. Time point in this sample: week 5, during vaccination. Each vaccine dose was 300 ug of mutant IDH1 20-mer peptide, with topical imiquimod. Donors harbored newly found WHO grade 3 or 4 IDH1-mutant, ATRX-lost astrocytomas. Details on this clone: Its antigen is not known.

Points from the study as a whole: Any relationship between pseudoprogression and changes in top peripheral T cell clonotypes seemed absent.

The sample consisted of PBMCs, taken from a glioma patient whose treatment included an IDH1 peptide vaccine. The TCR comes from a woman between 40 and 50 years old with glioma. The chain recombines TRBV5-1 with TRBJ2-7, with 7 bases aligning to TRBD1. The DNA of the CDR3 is TGCGCCAGCAGCTTGGTGGGACAGCAGATCTACGAGCAGTACTTC. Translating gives CASSLVGQQIYEQYF. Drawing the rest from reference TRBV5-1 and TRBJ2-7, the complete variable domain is KAGVTQTPRYLIKTRGQQVTLSCSPISGHRSVSWYQQTPGQGLQFLFEYFSETQRNKGNFPGRFSGRQFSNSRSEMNVSTLELGDSALYLCASSLVGQQIYEQYFGPGTRLTVT.